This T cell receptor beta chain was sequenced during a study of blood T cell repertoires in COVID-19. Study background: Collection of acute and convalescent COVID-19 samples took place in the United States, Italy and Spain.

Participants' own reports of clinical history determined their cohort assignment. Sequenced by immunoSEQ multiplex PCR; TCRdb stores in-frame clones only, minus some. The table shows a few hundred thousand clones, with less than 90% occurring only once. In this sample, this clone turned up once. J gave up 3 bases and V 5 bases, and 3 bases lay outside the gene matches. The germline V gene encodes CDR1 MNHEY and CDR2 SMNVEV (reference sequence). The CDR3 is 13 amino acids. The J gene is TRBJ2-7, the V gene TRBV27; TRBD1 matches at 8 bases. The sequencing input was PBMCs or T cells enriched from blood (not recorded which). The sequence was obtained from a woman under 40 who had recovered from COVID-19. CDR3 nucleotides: TGTGCCAGCAGTCAGGGGGCGAGCTACGAGCAGTACTTC. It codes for CASSQGASYEQYF.